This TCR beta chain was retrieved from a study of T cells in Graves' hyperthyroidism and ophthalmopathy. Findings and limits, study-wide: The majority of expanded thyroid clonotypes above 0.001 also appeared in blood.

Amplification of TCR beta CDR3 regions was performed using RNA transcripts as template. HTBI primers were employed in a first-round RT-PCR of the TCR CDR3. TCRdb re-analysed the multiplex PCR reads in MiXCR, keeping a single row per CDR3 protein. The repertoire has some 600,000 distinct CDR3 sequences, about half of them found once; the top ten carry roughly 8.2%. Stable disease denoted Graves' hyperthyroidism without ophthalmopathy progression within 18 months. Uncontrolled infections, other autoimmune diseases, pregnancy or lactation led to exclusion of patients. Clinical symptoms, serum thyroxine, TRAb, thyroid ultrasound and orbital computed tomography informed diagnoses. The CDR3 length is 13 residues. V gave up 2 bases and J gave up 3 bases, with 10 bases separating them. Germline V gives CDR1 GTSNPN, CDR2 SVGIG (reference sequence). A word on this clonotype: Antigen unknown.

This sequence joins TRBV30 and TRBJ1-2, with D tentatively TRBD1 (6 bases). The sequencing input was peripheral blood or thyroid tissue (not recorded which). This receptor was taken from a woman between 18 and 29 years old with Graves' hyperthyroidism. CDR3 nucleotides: TGTGCCTGGAGTCCATGGACAGACTATGGCTACACCTTC. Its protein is CAWSPWTDYGYTF.